This TCR beta chain was documented in a study of blood T cells in healthy people across ages. Study in general: Template switching retrieved approximately one barcoded beta molecule for each two T cells.

Each sample provided at least 5 micrograms of extracted total RNA. Alongside a J-beta primer mix, a sample-barcoded 5' primer served in a second PCR lasting roughly 7 to 12 cycles. From the 5' RACE reads, TCRdb called clonotypes with MiXCR, one entry per CDR3 protein. The sample lists 2 million or so distinct CDR3 sequences; 40% to 55% were seen once. CDR3 length: 12 residues. V was shortened by 1 base and J by 5 bases, with 3 bases between the two germline ends. Germline CDR1 is LNHNV and CDR2 is YYDKDF (reference sequence). Sequenced: blood. The TCR originated in a woman aged 40-49 years in good health. The chain carries TRBV15 and TRBJ2-1; D not certain. The CDR3 here is CATSRGDNEQFF. The CDR3 DNA reads as TGTGCCACCAGCAGAGGGGACAATGAGCAGTTCTTC.